Each of the 24 T cell receptor beta chains below was sequenced from the same sample in a study of blood T cell repertoires in COVID-19. The method was immunoSEQ multiplex PCR; TCRdb's version includes in-frame clones alone and lacks a portion of them. The repertoire consists of about 42,000 clones, with roughly 90% occurring once and the leading ten covering roughly 5.7%. Material: peripheral blood. Every receptor here comes from a human donor in a cohort sampled during active COVID-19.

The chain uses TRBV10-3 and TRBJ1-2; a possible D gene is TRBD1 (5 bases). Deletions cut 3 bases from V and 5 bases from J, with 10 bases between. CDR3 length equals 13 residues. Germline loops: CDR1 ENHRY, CDR2 SYGVKD. The chain's CDR3 is CAISEQEYYGYTF. CDR3 DNA: TGTGCCATCAGTGAACAGGAATATTATGGCTACACCTTC.

This sequence joins TRBV19 and TRBJ2-1; 9 bases align to TRBD2. Unmatched junction bases numbered 9, after V lost 4 bases and J lost 8 bases. Germline CDR1 reads LNHDA; CDR2 reads SQIVND (reference sequence). The CDR3 loop spans 15 amino acids. The CDR3 bases are TGTGCCAGTAGTAGGTCCGGGACTAGCAACGATGAGCAGTTCTTC. It specifies CASSRSGTSNDEQFF.

This chain links TRBV6-1 with TRBJ1-5, with 7 positions matching TRBD1. Germline V gene data show CDR1 as MNHNS and CDR2 as SASEGT. The CDR3 loop spans 17 amino acids. V trimming: 2 bases; J trimming: 1 base; junction bases outside the gene matches: 8. CDR3 nucleotide sequence: TGTGCCAGCAGTGAAAGACAGGGTTTAGCGAGCAATCAGCCCCAGCATTTT. It specifies CASSERQGLASNQPQHF.

The genes are TRBV10-3 and TRBJ1-2; 8 bases agree with TRBD1. This CDR3 has 15 residues. CDR1 is ENHRY and CDR2 is SYGVKD in the germline V gene. The J segment lost 4 bases and the V segment lost 0 bases, leaving 4 bases of the junction unmatched. Here the CDR3 reads CAISESTGVVYGYTF. DNA for the CDR3: TGTGCCATCAGTGAGTCGACAGGGGTCGTCTATGGCTACACCTTC.

The genes are TRBV30 and TRBJ2-7; 7 bases map to TRBD2. The CDR3 is 15 residues long. V trimming: 3 bases; J trimming: 2 bases; junction bases outside the gene matches: 10. Germline CDR1 GTSNPN, CDR2 SVGIG (reference sequence). The DNA for the CDR3 is TGTGCCTGGAGAAAAACCGAGGGACTAACCTACGAGCAGTACTTC. Its protein is CAWRKTEGLTYEQYF.

The gene calls are TRBV11-3 and TRBJ2-5; 13 bases agree with TRBD2. Germline CDR1 and CDR2: SGHNT and YENEEA. J lost 4 bases, V lost 5 bases, and 4 bases had no gene match. The CDR3 is 15 residues long. DNA for the CDR3: TGTGCCAGCAGCAAACTAGCGGGAGGGTTAGAGACCCAGTACTTC. It codes for CASSKLAGGLETQYF.

A few counts support this clone. This chain connects TRBV6-1 to TRBJ2-1; weak D call: TRBD2 (6 bases). The germline V and J ends were trimmed by 3 bases and 3 bases, with 27 bases remaining between them. Germline assignment: CDR1 MNHNS and CDR2 SASEGT. The CDR3 totals 20 residues. In DNA, the CDR3 is TGTGCCAGCAGTGACCCTACTGAACCCCCGGGACTCCAATTCTACAATGAGCAGTTCTTC. Translation: CASSDPTEPPGLQFYNEQFF.

This rearrangement joins TRBV14 to TRBJ2-1; tentatively, D is TRBD2 (7 bases). With 3 bases removed from V and 7 bases from J, the gap between germline ends came to 16 bases. CDR1 is SGHDN, CDR2 FVKESK, per germline. CDR3 length: 15 amino acids. This CDR3 is CASSQLGGPMNEQFF. The CDR3, as DNA: TGTGCCAGCAGCCAGTTGGGGGGGCCGATGAATGAGCAGTTCTTC.

V gene TRBV7-7 combines with J gene TRBJ2-2; 7 bases line up with TRBD1. V lost 2 bases, J lost 0 bases, and 6 bases stayed unmatched. CDR3 size: 17 residues. CDR1 SSHAT and CDR2 FNYEAQ come from the germline V gene (reference sequence). The CDR3 bases are TGTGCCAGCAGCTTATCCCCGGACAGGACGAACACCGGGGAGCTGTTTTTT. It is translated as CASSLSPDRTNTGELFF. Looking up the rest from reference TRBV7-7 and TRBJ2-2 gives the full variable domain: GAGVSQSPRYKVTKRGQDVTLRCDPISSHATLYWYQQALGQGPEFLTYFNYEAQPDKSGLPSDRFSAERPEGSISTLTIQRTEQRDSAMYRCASSLSPDRTNTGELFFGEGSRLTVL.

This clone was recorded a few times. The chain carries TRBV6-1 and TRBJ1-2; 7 bases agree with TRBD1. V was clipped by 0 bases and J by 7 bases; unmatched bases: 5. The CDR3 loop spans 14 amino acids. Germline V gene sequence: CDR1 MNHNS, CDR2 SASEGT. In nucleotides, the CDR3 is TGTGCCAGCAGTGAAGCCACAGGGGCGGGTGGCTACACCTTC. The encoded protein is CASSEATGAGGYTF.

V and J are TRBV12-3 or TRBV12-4 and TRBJ2-7; 9 nucleotides match TRBD2. The CDR3 is 13 residues long. Losses at the gene ends were 6 bases for V and 6 bases for J; bases not matched to a gene: 6. Here the CDR3 reads CASSKRGASEQYF. In DNA form, the CDR3 reads TGTGCCAGCAGCAAGCGGGGGGCCTCCGAGCAGTACTTC.

This rearrangement joins TRBV11-3 to TRBJ2-3; 7 nucleotides match TRBD1. The CDR3 sequence is 14 residues long. Losses at the gene ends were 4 bases for V and 2 bases for J; bases not matched to a gene: 3. Germline V CDR1 and CDR2: SGHNT, YENEEA. The CDR3 sequence is CASSSGQATDTQYF. Here the CDR3 DNA reads TGTGCCAGCAGCTCCGGACAGGCCACAGATACGCAGTATTTT.

This chain links TRBV5-1 with TRBJ2-2, with TRBD2 matching over 8 bases. The J segment lost 6 bases and the V segment lost 3 bases, leaving 7 bases of the junction unmatched. The CDR3 runs to 15 residues. The V gene's germline CDR1 is SGHRS and CDR2 YFSETQ. The CDR3 spells CASSSTGTRAGELFF. In DNA, the CDR3 is TGCGCCAGCAGCTCGACCGGGACTAGGGCCGGGGAGCTGTTTTTT.

The rearrangement joins TRBV19 to TRBJ2-7; TRBD1 matches 7 bases. The V gene's germline CDR1 is LNHDA and CDR2 SQIVND (reference sequence). The length of the CDR3 is 15 residues. The junction had 10 bases not matched to a gene; V was cut back by 3 bases and J by 5 bases. The CDR3 coding sequence is TGTGCCAGTAGTATTACGGCAGGGGGAAGCAACGAGCAGTACTTC. This translates into CASSITAGGSNEQYF.

The chain employs TRBV5-8 and TRBJ2-1; maybe TRBD1 (6 bases). V dropped 4 bases and J dropped 0 bases, with 14 bases sitting between them. The CDR3 length is 16 residues. Germline V lookup: CDR1 SGHTS, CDR2 YDEGEE. CDR3 amino acids: CASSSGTFSSYNEQFF. The CDR3 bases are TGTGCCAGCAGCAGTGGGACATTTAGCTCCTACAATGAGCAGTTCTTC.

This clone was counted once. V is TRBV4-1 and J is TRBJ2-1, with 7 bases matching TRBD2. V shed 3 bases, J shed 7 bases, and the junction held 12 bases outside the gene matches. The CDR3 is 16 residues long. Germline CDR1 MGHRA, CDR2 YSYEKL. The CDR3 loop reads CASSHPKTSSGNEQFF. Written as DNA, the CDR3 is TGCGCCAGCAGCCACCCGAAGACTAGCTCTGGGAATGAGCAGTTCTTC.

This chain links TRBV3-1 (or the pseudogene TRBV3-2) with TRBJ1-5; D remains unclear. Germline V gene lookup returns CDR1 LGHDT and CDR2 YNNKEL (reference sequence). The CDR3 contains 14 residues. Trimming removed 2 bases from V and 1 base from J, with 6 bases in between. In DNA, the CDR3 is TGTGCCAGCAGCCAACGAGGGAGCAATCAGCCCCAGCATTTT. Its protein is CASSQRGSNQPQHF.

The chain carries TRBV6-5 and TRBJ1-3; TRBD1 might be the D (5 bases). The V end lost 5 bases, the J end lost 4 bases, and 9 bases lay between the germline ends. This CDR3 comprises 13 residues. The V gene's germline CDR1 is MNHEY and CDR2 SVGAGI. CDR3 nucleotide sequence: TGTGCCAGCAGTCCATCAGGGGGAAACACCATATATTTT. Protein sequence: CASSPSGGNTIYF.

The rearrangement joins TRBV6-6 to TRBJ1-5, with D tentatively TRBD1 (5 bases). CDR1 is MNHNY, CDR2 SVGAGI, per germline (reference sequence). The CDR3 runs to 15 residues. Trimming took off 0 bases at V and 7 bases at J, with 13 bases between the two ends. The CDR3 protein is CASSYSGDSLQPQHF. The CDR3 DNA sequence: TGTGCCAGCAGTTACTCCGGGGACTCTCTCCAGCCCCAGCATTTT.

The rearrangement joins TRBV5-1 to TRBJ2-2; weak D call: TRBD1 (6 bases). V lost 0 bases, J lost 9 bases, and 15 bases lay in between. Germline V gene sequence: CDR1 SGHRS, CDR2 YFSETQ. The CDR3 extends over 15 amino acids. Here the CDR3 DNA reads TGCGCCAGCAGCTTGGGCGGTGCAGGGGTCCGGGAGCTGTTTTTT. This translates into CASSLGGAGVRELFF. Full variable domain (outside the CDR3, taken from reference TRBV5-1 and TRBJ2-2): KAGVTQTPRYLIKTRGQQVTLSCSPISGHRSVSWYQQTPGQGLQFLFEYFSETQRNKGNFPGRFSGRQFSNSRSEMNVSTLELGDSALYLCASSLGGAGVRELFFGEGSRLTVL.

The chain combines TRBV7-2 with TRBJ2-7, with D possibly TRBD2 on 6 matching bases. Germline V gene data show CDR1 as SGHTA and CDR2 as FQGNSA. The CDR3 runs to 15 residues. Trimming took 1 base from V and 1 from J, leaving 11 bases between them. The CDR3 here is CASSLVSAGSYEQYF. The DNA of the CDR3 is TGTGCCAGCAGCTTAGTATCCGCGGGATCCTACGAGCAGTACTTC.

The chain couples TRBV6-5 to TRBJ2-1; the D gene is possibly TRBD1 (5 bases). The length of the CDR3 is 14 residues. The germline V gene encodes CDR1 MNHEY and CDR2 SVGAGI. V was cut by 0 bases and J by 8 bases, with 11 bases left in between. CDR3 sequence reads: CASSYSPGLDEQFF. Here the CDR3 DNA reads TGTGCCAGCAGTTACTCGCCAGGGTTGGATGAGCAGTTCTTC.

The chain uses TRBV7-6 and TRBJ2-2; unclear D gene. Trimming left V 5 bases short and J 1 base short, with 14 bases between. The CDR3 is 16 amino acids. From germline, CDR1 is SGHVS and CDR2 FNYEAQ. In DNA, the CDR3 is TGTGCCAGCAGCAGCCCCGGCGGAATGAACACCGGGGAGCTGTTTTTT. Protein product: CASSSPGGMNTGELFF.

This clone was counted once. This chain uses TRBV23-1 with TRBJ2-1; perhaps TRBD1 as D (5 bases). TRBV23-1 is an open reading frame whose function is uncertain. Trimming removed 0 bases from V and 6 bases from J, with 18 bases in between. The CDR3 is made up of 17 amino acids. CDR3 region: CASSQSSTELQVNEQFF. In DNA form, the CDR3 reads TGCGCCAGCAGTCAATCATCGACAGAGCTGCAAGTCAATGAGCAGTTCTTC.